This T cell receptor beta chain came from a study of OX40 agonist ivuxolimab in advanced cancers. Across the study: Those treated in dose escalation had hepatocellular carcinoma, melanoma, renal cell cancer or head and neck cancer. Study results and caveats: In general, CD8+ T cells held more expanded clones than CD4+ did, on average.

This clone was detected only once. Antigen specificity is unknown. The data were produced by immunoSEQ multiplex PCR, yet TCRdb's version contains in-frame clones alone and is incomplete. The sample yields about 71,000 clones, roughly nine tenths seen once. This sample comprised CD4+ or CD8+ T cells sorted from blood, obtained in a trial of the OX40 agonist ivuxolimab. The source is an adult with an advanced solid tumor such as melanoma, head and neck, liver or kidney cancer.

CDR3 sequence: CASSLTGGDEKLFF. The DNA of the CDR3 is TGTGCCAGCAGCTTGACAGGGGGGGATGAAAAACTGTTTTTT. The chain employs TRBV7-2 and TRBJ1-4, with 9 bases fitting TRBD1. The CDR3 loop spans 14 amino acids. Germline V gives CDR1 SGHTA, CDR2 FQGNSA. With V trimmed by 3 bases and J by 6 bases, 2 bases remained unmatched.